The table lists the clone carrying this TCR beta chain with a count of one. These data come from a study of blood T cell repertoires in COVID-19. On the study more broadly: COVID-19 samples collected from the United States, Italy and Spain covered acute and convalescent phases. Sources were T cells, B-cell-depleted T cells, or PBMCs; the material itself was cDNA or gDNA.

There are 13 residues in the CDR3. CDR1 MNHEY and CDR2 SVGAGI come from the germline V gene. V dropped 7 bases and J dropped 9; count of bases not matched to a gene: 11. Original data processing: Nucleated cell number was recorded as an estimate derived from reference gene primer amplification. The repertoire was sequenced with immunoSEQ multiplex PCR; TCRdb's copy has only in-frame clones and lacks some. V and J calls and clone size are given by that table; D and trimming were obtained from the DNA. The table shows a few hundred thousand clones, with about three quarters occurring only once. The source is a woman aged 80 or over with acute or convalescent COVID-19. V gene TRBV6-5 combines with J gene TRBJ1-1, with TRBD1 matching 7 bases. The material sequenced was peripheral blood. CDR3 in amino acids: CASIGTATTKAFF. CDR3 DNA sequence: TGTGCCAGCATCGGGACAGCAACGACAAAAGCTTTCTTT.